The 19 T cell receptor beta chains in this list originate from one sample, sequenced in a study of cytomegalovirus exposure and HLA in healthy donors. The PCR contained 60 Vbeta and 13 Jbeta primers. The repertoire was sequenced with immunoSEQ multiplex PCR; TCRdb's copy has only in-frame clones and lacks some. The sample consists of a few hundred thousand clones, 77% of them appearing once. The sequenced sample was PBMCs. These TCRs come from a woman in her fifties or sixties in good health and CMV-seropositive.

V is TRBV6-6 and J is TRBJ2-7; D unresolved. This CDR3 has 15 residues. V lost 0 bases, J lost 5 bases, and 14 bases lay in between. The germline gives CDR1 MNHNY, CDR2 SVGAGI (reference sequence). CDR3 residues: CASSYSRLRPHEQYF. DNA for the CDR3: TGTGCCAGCAGTTACTCCAGACTCCGACCCCACGAGCAGTACTTC.

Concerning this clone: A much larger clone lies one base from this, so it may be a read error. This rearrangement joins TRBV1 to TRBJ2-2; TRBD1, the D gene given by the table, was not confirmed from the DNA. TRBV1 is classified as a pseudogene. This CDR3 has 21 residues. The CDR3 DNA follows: TGCACCGGCAGCCAGGGGGACAGAAGTTTCGTCTGGGGTTCGAACACCGGGGAGCTGTTTTTT. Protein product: CTGSQGDRSFVWGSNTGELFF.

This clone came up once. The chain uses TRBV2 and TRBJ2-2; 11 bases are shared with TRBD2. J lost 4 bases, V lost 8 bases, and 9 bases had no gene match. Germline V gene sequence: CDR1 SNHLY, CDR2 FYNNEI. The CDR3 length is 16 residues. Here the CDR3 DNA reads TGTGCCAGCGGCGTGCCAGGACTAGCGGGCACCGGGGAGCTGTTTTTT. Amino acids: CASGVPGLAGTGELFF. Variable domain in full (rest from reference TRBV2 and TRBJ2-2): EPEVTQTPSHQVTQMGQEVILRCVPISNHLYFYWYRQILGQKVEFLVSFYNNEISEKSEIFDDQFSVERPDGSNFTLKIRSTKLEDSAMYFCASGVPGLAGTGELFFGEGSRLTVL.

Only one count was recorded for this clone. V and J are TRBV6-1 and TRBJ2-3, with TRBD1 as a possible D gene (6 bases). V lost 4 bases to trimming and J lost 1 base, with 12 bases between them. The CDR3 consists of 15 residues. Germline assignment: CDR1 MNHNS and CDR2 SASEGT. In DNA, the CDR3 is TGTGCCAGCAGTGTAAACAGGGTTGGCACAGATACGCAGTATTTT. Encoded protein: CASSVNRVGTDTQYF.

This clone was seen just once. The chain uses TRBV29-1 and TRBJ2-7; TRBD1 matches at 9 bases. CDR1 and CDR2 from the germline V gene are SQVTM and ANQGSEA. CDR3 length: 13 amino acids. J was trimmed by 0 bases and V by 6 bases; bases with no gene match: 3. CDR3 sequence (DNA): TGCAGCGTCGGGGACAGGGTCTCCTACGAGCAGTACTTC. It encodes CSVGDRVSYEQYF.

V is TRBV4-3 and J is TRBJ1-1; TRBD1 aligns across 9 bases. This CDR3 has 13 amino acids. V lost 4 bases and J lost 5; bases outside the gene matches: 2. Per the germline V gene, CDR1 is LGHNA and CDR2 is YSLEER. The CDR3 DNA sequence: TGCGCCAGCAGCCGGACAGGGGAGACTGAAGCTTTCTTT. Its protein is CASSRTGETEAFF.

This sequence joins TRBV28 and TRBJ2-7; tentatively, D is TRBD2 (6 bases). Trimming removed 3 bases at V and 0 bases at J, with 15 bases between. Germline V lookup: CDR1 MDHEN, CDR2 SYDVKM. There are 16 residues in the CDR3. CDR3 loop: CASSFTLQGLSYEQYF. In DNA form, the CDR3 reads TGTGCCAGCAGTTTTACTCTCCAGGGACTCTCCTACGAGCAGTACTTC.

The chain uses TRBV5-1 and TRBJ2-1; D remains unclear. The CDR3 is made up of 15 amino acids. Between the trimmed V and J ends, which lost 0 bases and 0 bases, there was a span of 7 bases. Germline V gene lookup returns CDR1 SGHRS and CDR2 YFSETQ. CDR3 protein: CASSLGLTSYNEQFF. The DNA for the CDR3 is TGCGCCAGCAGCTTGGGACTGACCTCCTACAATGAGCAGTTCTTC.

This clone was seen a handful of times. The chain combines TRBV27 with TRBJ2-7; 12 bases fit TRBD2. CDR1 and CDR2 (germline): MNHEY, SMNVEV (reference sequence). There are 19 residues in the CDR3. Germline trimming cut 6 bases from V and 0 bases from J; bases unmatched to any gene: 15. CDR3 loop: CASSPASGRGRSGSYEQYF. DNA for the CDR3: TGTGCCAGCAGCCCCGCTAGCGGGAGGGGAAGAAGTGGCTCCTACGAGCAGTACTTC.

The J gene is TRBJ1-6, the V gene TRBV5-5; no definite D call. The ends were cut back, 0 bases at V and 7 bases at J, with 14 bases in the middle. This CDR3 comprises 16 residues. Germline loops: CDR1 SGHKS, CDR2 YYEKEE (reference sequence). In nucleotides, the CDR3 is TGTGCCAGCAGCTTGGCCTCGCTGTTCGGGAATTCACCCCTCCACTTT. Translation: CASSLASLFGNSPLHF.

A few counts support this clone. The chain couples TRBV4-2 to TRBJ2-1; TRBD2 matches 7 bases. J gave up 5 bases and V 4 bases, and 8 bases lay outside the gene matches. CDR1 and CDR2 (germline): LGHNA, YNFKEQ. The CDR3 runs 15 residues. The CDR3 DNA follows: TGTGCCAGCAGCCCCCGGGAGGACTGGAACAATGAGCAGTTCTTC. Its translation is CASSPREDWNNEQFF.

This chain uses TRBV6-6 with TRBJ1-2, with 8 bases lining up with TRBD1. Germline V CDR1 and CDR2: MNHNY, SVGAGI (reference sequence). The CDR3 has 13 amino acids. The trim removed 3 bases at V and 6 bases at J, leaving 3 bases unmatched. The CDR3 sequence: CASSYSGGHGYTF. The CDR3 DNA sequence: TGTGCCAGCAGTTATTCAGGGGGCCATGGCTACACCTTC.

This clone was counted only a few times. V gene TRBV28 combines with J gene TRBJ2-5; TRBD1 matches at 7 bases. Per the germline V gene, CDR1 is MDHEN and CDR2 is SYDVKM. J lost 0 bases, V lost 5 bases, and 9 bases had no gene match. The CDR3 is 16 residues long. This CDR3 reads CASSRAGTAYQETQYF. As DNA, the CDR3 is TGTGCCAGCAGTCGTGCCGGGACAGCGTACCAAGAGACCCAGTACTTC.

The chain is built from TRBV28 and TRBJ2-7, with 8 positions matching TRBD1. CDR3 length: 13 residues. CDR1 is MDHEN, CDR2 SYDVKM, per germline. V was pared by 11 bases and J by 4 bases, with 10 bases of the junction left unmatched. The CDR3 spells CAVRRGQGYEQYF. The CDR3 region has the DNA TGTGCCGTCCGGCGCGGACAGGGTTACGAGCAGTACTTC.

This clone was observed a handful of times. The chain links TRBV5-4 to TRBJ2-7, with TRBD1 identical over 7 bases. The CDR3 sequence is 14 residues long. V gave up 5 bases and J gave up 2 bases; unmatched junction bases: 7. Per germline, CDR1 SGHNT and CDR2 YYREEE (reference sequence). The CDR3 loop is CASRFRDSTYEQYF. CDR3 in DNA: TGTGCCAGCAGATTCCGGGACAGCACCTACGAGCAGTACTTC.

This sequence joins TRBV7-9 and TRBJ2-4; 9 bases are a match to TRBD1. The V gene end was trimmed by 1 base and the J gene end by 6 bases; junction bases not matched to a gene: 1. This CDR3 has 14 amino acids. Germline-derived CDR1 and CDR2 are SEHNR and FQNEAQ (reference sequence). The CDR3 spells CASSLGQGGNIQYF. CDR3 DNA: TGTGCCAGCAGCTTAGGACAGGGGGGAAACATTCAGTACTTC.

DNA of the CDR3: TGTGCCTGGAGTTCAACGGGGGGCCAAAATGAAAAACTGTTTTTT. Translation: CAWSSTGGQNEKLFF. This chain joins TRBV30 and TRBJ1-4; perhaps TRBD1 as D (6 bases). This CDR3 has 15 residues. Trimming took 2 bases from V and 5 from J, leaving 15 bases between them. Looked up from germline, CDR1 is GTSNPN and CDR2 is SVGIG (reference sequence).

CDR3 sequence reads: CASSLLAGGASPLHF. As DNA, the CDR3 is TGTGCCAGCAGCTTACTTGCAGGGGGCGCCTCACCCCTCCACTTT. This chain links TRBV7-8 with TRBJ1-6; 8 nucleotides match TRBD1. Germline V lookup: CDR1 SGHVS, CDR2 FQNEAQ. V shed 2 bases, J shed 10 bases, and the junction held 7 bases outside the gene matches. The CDR3 consists of 15 residues. The complete variable domain, with remaining parts taken from reference TRBV7-8 and TRBJ1-6, reads GAGVSQSPRYKVAKRGQDVALRCDPISGHVSLFWYQQALGQGPEFLTYFQNEAQLDKSGLPSDRFFAERPEGSVSTLKIQRTQQEDSAVYLCASSLLAGGASPLHFGNGTRLTVT.

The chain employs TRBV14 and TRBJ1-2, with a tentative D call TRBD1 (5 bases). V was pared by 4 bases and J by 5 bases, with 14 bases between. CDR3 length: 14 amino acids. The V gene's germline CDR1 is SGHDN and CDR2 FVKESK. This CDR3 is CASSLNYRRYGYTF. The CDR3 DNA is TGTGCCAGCAGCCTCAATTACAGGAGATATGGCTACACCTTC.